Each of the 15 T cell receptor beta chains below was sequenced from the same sample in a study of regulatory T cells. Overall study findings and caveats: In CD3G-deficient patients, conventional CD4+ T cells were enriched for hydrophobic CDR3 residues at positions 6 and 7.

Amplification used 52 TRBV primers and 13 TRBJ primers. TCRdb keeps only in-frame clones here, not all; method: immunoSEQ multiplex PCR. The sample yields tens of thousands of clones, over 90% seen once. Their specific antigens are unknown. The sequencing sample was made of conventional CD4+ T cells sorted from blood. The receptor source for this set is a child aged 2 to 10 with CD3G deficiency.

The genes are TRBV28 and TRBJ1-1, with D uncertain. There are 12 residues in the CDR3. Germline V gives CDR1 MDHEN, CDR2 SYDVKM. V lost 10 bases and J lost 1, with 10 bases in between. The CDR3 spells CATAPANTEAFF. CDR3 DNA sequence: TGTGCCACCGCCCCAGCGAACACTGAAGCTTTCTTT.

The chain has TRBV11-2 and TRBJ2-2; D is perhaps TRBD1 (6 bases). CDR1 is SGHAT and CDR2 is FQNNGV in the germline V gene. The V gene lost 4 bases and the J gene lost 3 bases, with 21 bases spanning the gap. This CDR3 is built from 18 residues. CDR3 residues: CASSSPFLGGPDTGELFF. The CDR3 DNA follows: TGTGCCAGCAGCTCTCCATTTCTAGGGGGACCCGACACCGGGGAGCTGTTTTTT.

The chain uses TRBV7-8 and TRBJ2-1; 8 nucleotides align to TRBD1. Trimming removed 5 bases from V and 4 bases from J; junction bases left unmatched: 7. CDR3 length equals 15 residues. Germline CDR1 and CDR2: SGHVS and FQNEAQ. The CDR3 region is CASSSTGTGYNEQFF. The CDR3 DNA sequence: TGTGCCAGCAGCAGCACCGGGACAGGTTACAATGAGCAGTTCTTC.

The chain combines TRBV28 with TRBJ2-7, with 7 bases aligning to TRBD1. The trim removed 5 bases at V and 0 bases at J, leaving 7 bases unmatched. Germline CDR1 and CDR2: MDHEN and SYDVKM. The CDR3 has 15 residues. CDR3 loop: CASSPHRTGSYEQYF. CDR3 nucleotides: TGTGCCAGCAGTCCTCACCGGACAGGCTCCTACGAGCAGTACTTC.

The V call is TRBV5-1, the J call TRBJ2-2; D is undetermined. Germline values: CDR1 SGHRS, CDR2 YFSETQ. This CDR3 has 13 residues. The V and J ends lost 2 bases and 4 bases respectively, with 6 bases between them. The chain's CDR3 is CASSFLGTGELFF. As DNA, the CDR3 is TGCGCCAGCAGCTTCTTGGGCACCGGGGAGCTGTTTTTT.

V usage is TRBV7-9 and J usage is TRBJ2-3; 8 nucleotides agree with TRBD2. Germline-derived CDR1 and CDR2 are SEHNR and FQNEAQ (reference sequence). This CDR3 has 15 residues. The V segment lost 1 base and the J segment 4 bases; nucleotides outside the gene matches: 4. The CDR3 is CASSLGRREADTQYF. CDR3 coding DNA: TGTGCCAGCAGCTTAGGCCGGCGGGAGGCAGATACGCAGTATTTT.

This chain joins TRBV28 and TRBJ2-7; unclear D gene. V lost 5 bases and J lost 0, with 11 bases in between. The CDR3 covers 14 residues. Germline assignment: CDR1 MDHEN and CDR2 SYDVKM. CDR3 sequence (DNA): TGTGCCAGCAGTCCAATCGGTAGCTCCTACGAGCAGTACTTC. It specifies CASSPIGSSYEQYF.

The chain recombines TRBV11-2 with TRBJ2-7, with D perhaps TRBD1 or TRBD2 (6 bases each). The germline V gene has CDR1 SGHAT and CDR2 FQNNGV. This CDR3 is 14 amino acids long. The V and J ends lost 3 bases and 2 bases respectively, with 11 bases between them. CDR3 amino acids: CASSLGGGAYEQYF. CDR3 nucleotides: TGTGCCAGCAGCTTGGGGGGCGGGGCCTACGAGCAGTACTTC.

This clone was recorded only once. J is TRBJ2-7 and V is TRBV28; 9 nucleotides align to TRBD2. From germline, CDR1 is MDHEN and CDR2 SYDVKM. This CDR3 is built from 14 residues. The V segment lost 7 bases and the J segment 2 bases; nucleotides outside the gene matches: 6. CDR3 sequence: CASTAGGIPYEQYF. The CDR3 DNA follows: TGTGCCAGCACCGCGGGAGGGATCCCCTACGAGCAGTACTTC.

V is TRBV6-1 and J is TRBJ1-2; D remains unclear. Trimming shortened V by 0 bases and J by 2 bases, and 16 bases separated the two germline ends. This CDR3 contains 17 residues. Germline values: CDR1 MNHNS, CDR2 SASEGT. CDR3 protein: CASSEALRAAPNYGYTF. In DNA, the CDR3 is TGTGCCAGCAGTGAAGCGCTTCGGGCAGCCCCGAACTATGGCTACACCTTC.

The J gene is TRBJ1-1, the V gene TRBV5-1, with 10 bases fitting TRBD1. Trimming at V came to 0 bases and at J to 0 bases, leaving 2 bases not matched to a gene. CDR3 length equals 16 residues. Looked up from germline, CDR1 is SGHRS and CDR2 is YFSETQ. CDR3 DNA sequence: TGCGCCAGCAGCTTGGGGGGACAGGGGCTGAACACTGAAGCTTTCTTT. Amino acids: CASSLGGQGLNTEAFF.

This sequence joins TRBV5-1 and TRBJ2-1, with 7 bases aligning to TRBD1. Germline CDR1 and CDR2: SGHRS and YFSETQ. V lost 4 bases and J lost 9; bases outside the gene matches: 4. The CDR3 spans 12 residues. CDR3 loop: CASSLDRAEQFF. In DNA form, the CDR3 reads TGCGCCAGCAGCCTTGACAGGGCTGAGCAGTTCTTC. Full variable domain (rest looked up from reference TRBV5-1 and TRBJ2-1): KAGVTQTPRYLIKTRGQQVTLSCSPISGHRSVSWYQQTPGQGLQFLFEYFSETQRNKGNFPGRFSGRQFSNSRSEMNVSTLELGDSALYLCASSLDRAEQFFGPGTRLTVL.

This rearrangement joins TRBV10-3 to TRBJ2-1, with a tentative D call TRBD2 (6 bases). Germline CDR1 is ENHRY and CDR2 is SYGVKD. The CDR3 runs 13 residues. V lost 0 bases, J lost 13 bases, and 13 bases lay in between. The CDR3 spells CAISESRVAAQFF. CDR3 coding DNA: TGTGCCATCAGTGAGTCGAGGGTAGCGGCCCAGTTCTTC.

The rearrangement joins TRBV7-9 to TRBJ2-1, with 8 bases that match TRBD2. J lost 8 bases, V lost 1 base, and 10 bases had no gene match. Germline V CDR1 and CDR2: SEHNR, FQNEAQ (reference sequence). The CDR3 loop spans 16 amino acids. In nucleotides, the CDR3 is TGTGCCAGCAGCTTAGGGTTAGCGGGAAGGATCGATGAGCAGTTCTTC. This translates into CASSLGLAGRIDEQFF.

The CDR3 DNA follows: TGTGCCAGCAGTTCCCCCGGGAGAGGAGATACGCAGTATTTT. Translating gives CASSSPGRGDTQYF. This chain connects TRBV28 to TRBJ2-3; perhaps TRBD2 as D (6 bases). The germline V gene has CDR1 MDHEN and CDR2 SYDVKM. V was pared by 4 bases and J by 5 bases, with 13 bases between. CDR3 length: 14 residues.